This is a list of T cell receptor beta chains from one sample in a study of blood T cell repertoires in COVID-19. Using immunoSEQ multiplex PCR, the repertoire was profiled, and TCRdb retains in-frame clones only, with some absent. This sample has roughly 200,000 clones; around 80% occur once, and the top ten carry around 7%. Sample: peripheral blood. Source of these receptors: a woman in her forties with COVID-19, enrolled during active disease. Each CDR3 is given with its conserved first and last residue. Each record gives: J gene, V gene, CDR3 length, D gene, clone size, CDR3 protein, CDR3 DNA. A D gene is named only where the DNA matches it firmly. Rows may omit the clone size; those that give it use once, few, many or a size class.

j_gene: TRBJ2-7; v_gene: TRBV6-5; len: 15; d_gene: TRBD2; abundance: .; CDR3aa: CASTWTSGRADEQYF; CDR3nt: TGTGCCAGCACCTGGACTAGCGGGAGGGCCGACGAGCAGTACTTC
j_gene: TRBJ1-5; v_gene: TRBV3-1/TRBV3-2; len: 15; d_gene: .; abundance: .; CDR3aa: CASSPTRASNQPQHF; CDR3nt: TGTGCCAGCAGCCCAACGAGGGCTAGCAATCAGCCCCAGCATTTT
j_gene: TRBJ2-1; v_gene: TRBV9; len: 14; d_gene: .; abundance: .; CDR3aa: CASSGSRGYNEQFF; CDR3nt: TGTGCCAGCAGCGGTAGTAGGGGTTACAATGAGCAGTTCTTC
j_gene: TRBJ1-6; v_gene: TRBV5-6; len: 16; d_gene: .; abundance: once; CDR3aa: CASSPAGGSYNSPLHF; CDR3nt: TGTGCCAGCAGCCCGGCTGGGGGGTCCTATAATTCACCCCTCCACTTT
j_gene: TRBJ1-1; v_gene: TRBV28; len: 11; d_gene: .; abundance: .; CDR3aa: CASSITGEAFF; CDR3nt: TGTGCCAGCAGTATTACAGGGGAAGCTTTCTTT
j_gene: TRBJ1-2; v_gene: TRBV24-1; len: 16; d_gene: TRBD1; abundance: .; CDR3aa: CATSVGLRTGGEGYTF; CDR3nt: TGTGCCACCAGTGTAGGACTACGGACAGGGGGCGAAGGCTACACCTTC
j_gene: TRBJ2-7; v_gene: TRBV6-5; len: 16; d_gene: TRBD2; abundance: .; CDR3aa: CASSYTRTSGAYEQYF; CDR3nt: TGTGCCAGCAGTTACACCCGGACTAGCGGGGCCTACGAGCAGTACTTC
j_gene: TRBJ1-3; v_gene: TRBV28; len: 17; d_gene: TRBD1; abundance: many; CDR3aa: CASSLAPGRGRGDTIYF; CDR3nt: TGTGCCAGCAGTTTAGCCCCCGGCAGGGGGCGAGGAGACACCATATATTTT
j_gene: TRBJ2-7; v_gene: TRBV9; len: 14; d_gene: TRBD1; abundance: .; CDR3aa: CASSGRDRVYEQYF; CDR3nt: TGTGCCAGCAGCGGCCGGGACAGGGTCTACGAGCAGTACTTC
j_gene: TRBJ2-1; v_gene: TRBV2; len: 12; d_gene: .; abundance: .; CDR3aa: CASREGGTQRFF; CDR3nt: TGTGCCAGCAGGGAAGGCGGGACCCAGCGGTTCTTC
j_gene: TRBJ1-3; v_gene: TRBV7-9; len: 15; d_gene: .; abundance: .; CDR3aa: CASSERGTSGNTIYF; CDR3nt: TGTGCCAGCAGCGAAAGGGGGACCTCTGGAAACACCATATATTTT
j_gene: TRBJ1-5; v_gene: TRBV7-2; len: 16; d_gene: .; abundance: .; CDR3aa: CASSLALGGGNQPQHF; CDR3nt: TGTGCCAGCAGCTTAGCGCTGGGGGGAGGCAATCAGCCCCAGCATTTT
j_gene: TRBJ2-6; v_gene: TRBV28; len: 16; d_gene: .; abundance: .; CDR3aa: CATPQGLNSGANVLTF; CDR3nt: TGTGCCACCCCCCAGGGCCTTAACTCTGGGGCCAACGTCCTGACTTTC
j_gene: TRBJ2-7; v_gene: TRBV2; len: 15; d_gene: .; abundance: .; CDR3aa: CASLQEESKPHEQYF; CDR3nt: TGTGCCTCCCTGCAAGAGGAATCCAAGCCCCACGAGCAGTACTTC
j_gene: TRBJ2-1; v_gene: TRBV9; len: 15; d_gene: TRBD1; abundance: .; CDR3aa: CASSPDRVYVDEQFF; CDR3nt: TGTGCCAGCAGCCCTGACAGGGTGTATGTCGATGAGCAGTTCTTC
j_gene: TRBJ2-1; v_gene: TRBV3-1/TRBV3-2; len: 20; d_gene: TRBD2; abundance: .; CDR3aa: CASSQYGTSGGPSSYNEQFF; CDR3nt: TGTGCCAGCAGCCAATATGGGACTAGCGGGGGGCCGAGCTCCTACAATGAGCAGTTCTTC
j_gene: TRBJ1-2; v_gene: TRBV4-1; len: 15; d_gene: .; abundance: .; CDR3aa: CASSHPGRGKYGYTF; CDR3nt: TGCGCCAGCAGCCATCCCGGCAGGGGAAAGTATGGCTACACCTTC
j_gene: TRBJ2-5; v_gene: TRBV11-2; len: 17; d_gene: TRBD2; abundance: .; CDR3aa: CASSTKTSGGRKETQYF; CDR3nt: TGTGCCAGCAGCACCAAGACTAGCGGGGGGCGGAAAGAGACCCAGTACTTC
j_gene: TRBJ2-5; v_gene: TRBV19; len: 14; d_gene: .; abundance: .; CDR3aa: CASSLGHLKETQYF; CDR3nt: TGTGCCAGTAGCTTGGGACACTTAAAAGAGACCCAGTACTTC
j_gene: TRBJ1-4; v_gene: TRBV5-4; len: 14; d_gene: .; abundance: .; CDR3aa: CASSLAGVGEKLFF; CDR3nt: TGTGCCAGCAGCTTGGCCGGGGTCGGAGAAAAACTGTTTTTT
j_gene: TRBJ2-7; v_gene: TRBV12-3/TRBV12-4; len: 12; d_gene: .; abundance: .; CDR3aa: CASSLGAGEKYF; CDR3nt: TGTGCCAGCAGTTTAGGGGCAGGGGAGAAGTACTTC
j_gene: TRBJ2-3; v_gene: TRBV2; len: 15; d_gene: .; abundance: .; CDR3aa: CASSEEEQLTDTQYF; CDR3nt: TGTGCCAGCAGTGAAGAGGAGCAGCTCACAGATACGCAGTATTTT
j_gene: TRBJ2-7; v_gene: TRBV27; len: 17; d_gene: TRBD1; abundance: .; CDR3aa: CASSPGRTGLPSYEQYF; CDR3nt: TGTGCCAGCAGTCCCGGGCGGACAGGCCTACCCTCCTACGAGCAGTACTTC
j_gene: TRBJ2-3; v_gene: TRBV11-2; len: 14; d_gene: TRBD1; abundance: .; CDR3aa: CASSFDRGPDTQYF; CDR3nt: TGTGCCAGCAGCTTCGACAGGGGGCCAGATACGCAGTATTTT
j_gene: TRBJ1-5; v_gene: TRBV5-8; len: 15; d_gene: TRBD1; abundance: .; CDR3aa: CASSQQGASNQPQHF; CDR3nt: TGTGCCAGCAGCCAACAGGGGGCCAGTAATCAGCCCCAGCATTTT
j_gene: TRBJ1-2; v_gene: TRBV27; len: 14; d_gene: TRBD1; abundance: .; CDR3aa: CASRAGTVLYGYTF; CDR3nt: TGTGCCAGCAGGGCCGGGACAGTACTCTATGGCTACACCTTC
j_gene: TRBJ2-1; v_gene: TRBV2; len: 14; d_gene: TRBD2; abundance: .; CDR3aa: CASGPLPGLAEQFF; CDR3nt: TGTGCCAGCGGGCCCCTCCCGGGACTAGCGGAGCAGTTCTTC
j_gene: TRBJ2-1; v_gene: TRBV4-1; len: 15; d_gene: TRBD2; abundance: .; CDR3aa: CASSQGLAGENEQFF; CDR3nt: TGCGCCAGCAGCCAAGGACTAGCGGGAGAGAATGAGCAGTTCTTC
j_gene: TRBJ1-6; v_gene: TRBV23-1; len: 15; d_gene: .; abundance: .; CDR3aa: CASSQSQTANSPLHF; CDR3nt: TGCGCCAGCAGTCAATCCCAGACTGCTAATTCACCCCTCCACTTT
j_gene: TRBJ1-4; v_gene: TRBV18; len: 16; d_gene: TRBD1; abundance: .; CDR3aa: CASSLNRAGGNEKLFF; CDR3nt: TGTGCCAGCTCACTCAACCGGGCAGGGGGGAATGAAAAACTGTTTTTT
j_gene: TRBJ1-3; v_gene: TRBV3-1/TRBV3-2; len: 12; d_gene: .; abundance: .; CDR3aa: CASSPSGNTIYF; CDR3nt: TGTGCCAGCAGCCCGAGTGGAAACACCATATATTTT
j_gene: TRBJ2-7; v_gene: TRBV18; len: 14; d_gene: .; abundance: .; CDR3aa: CASSPDIGPYEQYF; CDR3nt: TGTGCCAGCTCCCCTGACATCGGTCCCTACGAGCAGTACTTC
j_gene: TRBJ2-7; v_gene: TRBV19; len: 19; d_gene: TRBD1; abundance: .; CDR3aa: CASSITWTGGELLNYEQYF; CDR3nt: TGTGCCAGTAGTATAACCTGGACAGGGGGCGAACTATTAAACTACGAGCAGTACTTC
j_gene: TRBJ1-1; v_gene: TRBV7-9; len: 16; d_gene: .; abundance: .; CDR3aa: CASSPQTGYPNTEAFF; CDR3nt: TGTGCCAGCAGCCCGCAAACAGGGTACCCGAACACTGAAGCTTTCTTT
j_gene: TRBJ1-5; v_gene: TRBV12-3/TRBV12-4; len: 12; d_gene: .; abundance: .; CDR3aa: CASRRGDQPQHF; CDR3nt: TGTGCCAGCAGGAGAGGAGATCAGCCCCAGCATTTT